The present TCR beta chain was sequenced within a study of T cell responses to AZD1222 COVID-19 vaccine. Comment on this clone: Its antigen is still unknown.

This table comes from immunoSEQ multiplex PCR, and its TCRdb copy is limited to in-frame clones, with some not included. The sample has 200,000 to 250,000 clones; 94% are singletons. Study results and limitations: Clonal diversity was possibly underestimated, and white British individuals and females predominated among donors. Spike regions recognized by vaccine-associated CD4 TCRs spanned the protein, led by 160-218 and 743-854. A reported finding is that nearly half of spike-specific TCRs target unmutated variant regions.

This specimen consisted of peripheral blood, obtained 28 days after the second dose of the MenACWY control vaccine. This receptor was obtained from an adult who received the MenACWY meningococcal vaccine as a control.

CDR3 region: CASSLPVAGEVTDTQYF. The CDR3 DNA follows: TGTGCCAGCAGCTTACCAGTAGCGGGAGAAGTCACAGATACGCAGTATTTT. This sequence joins TRBV7-9 and TRBJ2-3, with TRBD2 identical over 9 bases. Germline-derived CDR1 and CDR2 are SEHNR and FQNEAQ (reference sequence). The CDR3 is made up of 17 amino acids. J gave up 2 bases and V 2 bases, and 8 bases lay outside the gene matches. Variable domain in full (rest from reference TRBV7-9 and TRBJ2-3): DTGVSQNPRHKITKRGQNVTFRCDPISEHNRLYWYRQTLGQGPEFLTYFQNEAQLEKSRLLSDRFSAERPKGSFSTLEIQRTEQGDSAMYLCASSLPVAGEVTDTQYFGPGTRLTVL.